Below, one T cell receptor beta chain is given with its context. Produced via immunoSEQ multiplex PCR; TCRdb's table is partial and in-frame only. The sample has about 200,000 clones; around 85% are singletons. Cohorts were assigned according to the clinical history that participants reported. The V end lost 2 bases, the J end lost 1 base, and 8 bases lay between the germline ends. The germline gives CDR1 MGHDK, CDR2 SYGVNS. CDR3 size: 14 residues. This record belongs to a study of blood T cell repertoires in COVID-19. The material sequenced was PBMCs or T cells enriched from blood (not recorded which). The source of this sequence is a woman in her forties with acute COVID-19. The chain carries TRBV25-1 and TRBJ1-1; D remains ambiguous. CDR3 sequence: CASSEAGRNTEAFF. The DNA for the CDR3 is TGTGCCAGCAGTGAAGCAGGTCGGAACACTGAAGCTTTCTTT.